This TCR beta chain was identified in a study of T cell responses to AZD1222 COVID-19 vaccine. Clones were sequenced by immunoSEQ multiplex PCR, and TCRdb holds only the in-frame ones, with some missing. The sample has approximately 100,000 clones, roughly 89% seen once. General study results and limits: No repertoire was sampled before or during the peak T cell response, only after it. Compared with day 0, the breadth and depth of the Spike-specific TCR repertoire rose significantly after two doses of AZD1222. Most donors were white British, females outnumbered males, and clonal diversity was possibly underestimated.

This clone appeared once. Its antigen is not identified. CDR1 and CDR2 from the germline V gene are SGHRS and YFSETQ. CDR3 size: 15 residues. V dropped 8 bases and J dropped 0 bases, with 15 bases sitting between them. Material: peripheral blood, obtained on day 0 of AZD1222 vaccination. This chain joins TRBV5-1 and TRBJ2-1; D might be TRBD2 (5 bases). The TCR sequence derives from an adult in good health. CDR3 in DNA: TGCGCCAGTAAGCAGGAGGCAGGCTCCTACAATGAGCAGTTCTTC. Amino acid sequence: CASKQEAGSYNEQFF.